This TCR beta chain was captured by sequencing in a study of shared clonotypes between healthy human individuals. Repertoires were generated with immunoSEQ multiplex PCR, while TCRdb's copy carries only in-frame clones and drops some. The table lists about 470,000 clones, around 79% of them singletons. The V end lost 0 bases, the J end lost 2 bases, and 14 bases lay between the germline ends. The CDR3 contains 16 residues. Germline lookup yields CDR1 LNHNV and CDR2 YYDKDF (reference sequence). The sequencing input was PBMCs. This TCR derives from a woman aged 40 to 50 in good health. Some clones in this sample may be carry-over from other donors' samples. J is TRBJ2-7 and V is TRBV15, with D possibly matching TRBD2 (6 bases). The CDR3 is CATSRDDQRVTYEQYF. CDR3 DNA sequence: TGTGCCACCAGCAGAGATGACCAGCGGGTCACCTACGAGCAGTACTTC.